What follows are 23 T cell receptor beta chains derived from one specimen sequenced in a study of CD8+ T cells in alopecia areata. Treatment in this sample: oral pan-JAK inhibitor, 5-10 mg twice daily. RNA extraction and reverse transcription yielded cDNA as sequencing template. The protocol was immunoSEQ multiplex PCR, while the TCRdb copy is restricted to in-frame clones and leaves out a portion. The sample yields tens of thousands of clones, roughly 50% seen once. The source was CD8+ T cells sorted from blood, collected around week 36, from a patient treated with tofacitinib. These receptors came from a human donor with alopecia areata.

This clone was detected only once. The gene calls are TRBV5-1 and TRBJ2-7; TRBD1 might be the D (6 bases). The length of the CDR3 is 14 residues. CDR1 and CDR2 (germline): SGHRS, YFSETQ. V shed 4 bases and J shed 3 bases, with 14 bases lying between them. CDR3 amino acids: CASSPGDRFYEQYF. CDR3 in DNA: TGCGCCAGCAGCCCAGGGGACCGCTTCTACGAGCAGTACTTC. The complete variable domain, with remaining parts taken from reference TRBV5-1 and TRBJ2-7, reads KAGVTQTPRYLIKTRGQQVTLSCSPISGHRSVSWYQQTPGQGLQFLFEYFSETQRNKGNFPGRFSGRQFSNSRSEMNVSTLELGDSALYLCASSPGDRFYEQYFGPGTRLTVT.

The chain links TRBV7-9 to TRBJ2-1, with 10 bases fitting TRBD2. CDR3 length equals 17 residues. J gave up 3 bases and V 1 base, and 6 bases lay outside the gene matches. Germline V lookup: CDR1 SEHNR, CDR2 FQNEAQ (reference sequence). In DNA form, the CDR3 reads TGTGCCAGCAGCTTAGACGCTGGACTAGCGGTCTACAATGAGCAGTTCTTC. Its protein product is CASSLDAGLAVYNEQFF.

The chain joins TRBV6-1 to TRBJ2-2, with D perhaps TRBD1 or TRBD2 (5 bases each). This CDR3 comprises 15 residues. Germline V gene lookup returns CDR1 MNHNS and CDR2 SASEGT. Deletions cut 3 bases from V and 4 bases from J, with 12 bases between. Here the CDR3 reads CASSDGGNFTGELFF. The CDR3 region has the DNA TGTGCCAGCAGTGATGGGGGTAACTTCACCGGGGAGCTGTTTTTT.

The chain is built from TRBV30 and TRBJ2-2; D unclear. Germline V gene lookup returns CDR1 GTSNPN and CDR2 SVGIG (reference sequence). Trimming took off 4 bases at V and 0 bases at J, with 6 bases between the two ends. The CDR3 covers 13 residues. The CDR3 spells CAWKGTNTGELFF. Written as DNA, the CDR3 is TGTGCCTGGAAGGGAACGAACACCGGGGAGCTGTTTTTT.

The rearrangement uses TRBV11-2 and TRBJ1-2, with 7 bases that match TRBD1. Per germline, CDR1 SGHAT and CDR2 FQNNGV. This CDR3 is 15 amino acids long. V lost 5 bases, J lost 5 bases, and 11 bases stayed unmatched. The CDR3: CASSPIYGTAYGYTF. For the CDR3, the DNA is TGTGCCAGCAGCCCGATCTACGGGACAGCATATGGCTACACCTTC.

This clone appeared a few times. This chain's CDR3 is CASSLYGGTEAFF. The CDR3, as DNA: TGCGCCAGCAGCTTGTACGGGGGCACTGAAGCTTTCTTT. V usage is TRBV5-1 and J usage is TRBJ1-1; maybe TRBD1 (5 bases). The CDR3 consists of 13 residues. V gave up 1 base and J gave up 4 bases, with 8 bases separating them. The germline gives CDR1 SGHRS, CDR2 YFSETQ.

This clone was picked up a small number of times. The gene calls are TRBV7-9 and TRBJ1-5; D might be TRBD1 (5 bases). CDR1 is SEHNR and CDR2 is FQNEAQ in the germline V gene (reference sequence). This CDR3 contains 12 residues. Trimming stripped 5 bases from V and 8 bases from J, with 10 bases between. CDR3 region: CASSPPGKPQHF. The DNA of the CDR3 is TGTGCCAGCAGCCCCCCAGGGAAGCCCCAGCATTTT.

The chain has TRBV4-1 and TRBJ1-2; D perhaps matches TRBD1 (6 bases). The CDR3 length is 15 residues. The germline gives CDR1 MGHRA, CDR2 YSYEKL. Trimming cost V 1 base and J 1 base, with 10 bases left between them. The CDR3 is CASSQGQADNYGYTF. The CDR3 DNA reads as TGCGCCAGCAGCCAAGGACAGGCGGATAACTATGGCTACACCTTC.

This chain links TRBV7-3 with TRBJ2-7, with D tentatively TRBD2 (6 bases). This CDR3 is built from 15 residues. Germline assignment: CDR1 SGHTA and CDR2 FQGTGA. The ends were cut back, 3 bases at V and 1 base at J, with 13 bases in the middle. Here the CDR3 reads CASSFEGGGSYEQYF. The CDR3 coding sequence is TGTGCCAGCAGCTTCGAGGGAGGTGGGTCCTACGAGCAGTACTTC.

The V and J genes are TRBV29-1 and TRBJ1-1; D gene unclear. The CDR3 runs to 11 residues. Trimming left V 1 base short and J 6 bases short, with 6 bases between. Germline CDR1 SQVTM, CDR2 ANQGSEA. CDR3 coding DNA: TGCAGCGTTGAAGTATGGTCTGAAGCTTTCTTT. Protein product: CSVEVWSEAFF.

The chain joins TRBV15 to TRBJ1-1, with D hard to call. This CDR3 is built from 13 residues. V lost 1 base and J 3 bases, leaving 6 bases between the germline ends. Germline CDR1 is LNHNV and CDR2 is YYDKDF (reference sequence). The DNA for the CDR3 is TGTGCCACCAGCAGAGCGGCGGACACTGAAGCTTTCTTT. This codes for CATSRAADTEAFF.

Only a few counts were recorded for this clone. The chain carries TRBV28 and TRBJ2-7; 11 bases align to TRBD2. V trimming: 2 bases; J trimming: 6 bases; junction bases outside the gene matches: 3. The CDR3 length is 14 residues. The germline gives CDR1 MDHEN, CDR2 SYDVKM. CDR3 loop: CASSLKLAGAEQYF. CDR3 nucleotide sequence: TGTGCCAGCAGTTTAAAACTAGCGGGAGCCGAGCAGTACTTC.

This clone was counted only a few times. The gene calls are TRBV29-1 and TRBJ1-3; 7 bases agree with TRBD1. V lost 6 bases, J lost 0 bases, and 8 bases stayed unmatched. This CDR3 contains 15 residues. Germline CDR1 reads SQVTM; CDR2 reads ANQGSEA. CDR3 in amino acids: CSVVQGVTSGNTIYF. The CDR3 DNA sequence: TGCAGCGTCGTCCAGGGGGTAACCTCTGGAAACACCATATATTTT.

This clone is medium-sized within its sample. V and J are TRBV28 and TRBJ2-1; 12 nucleotides line up with TRBD1. The trim removed 5 bases at V and 15 bases at J, leaving 20 bases unmatched. Germline V gene data show CDR1 as MDHEN and CDR2 as SYDVKM. CDR3 length: 17 residues. The CDR3 region has the DNA TGTGCCAGCAGTCTGACCGGTCCCGGGACAGGGGGCGACTCTCGGTTCTTC. Translating gives CASSLTGPGTGGDSRFF.

In its sample, this clone was seen a few times. The chain carries TRBV6-5 and TRBJ2-5; D is undetermined. CDR1 is MNHEY, CDR2 SVGAGI, per germline. The CDR3 has 14 residues. Deletions cut 2 bases from V and 2 bases from J, with 9 bases between. The CDR3 loop reads CASSYGRPQETQYF. CDR3 in DNA: TGTGCCAGCAGTTACGGTCGACCTCAAGAGACCCAGTACTTC.

V gene TRBV7-3 combines with J gene TRBJ2-7; 14 bases align to TRBD2. CDR1 is SGHTA and CDR2 is FQGTGA in the germline V gene. The ends lost 5 bases at V and 4 bases at J; junction bases unmatched: 7. This CDR3 has 16 amino acids. CDR3 in DNA: TGTGCCAGCAGCCCCTCGGGACTAGCGGGAGAATACGAGCAGTACTTC. Translation gives CASSPSGLAGEYEQYF.

CDR3: CASSLAGRWDTQYF. CDR3 nucleotides: TGTGCCAGCAGCTTAGCCGGGAGGTGGGATACGCAGTATTTT. The rearrangement joins TRBV5-4 to TRBJ2-3, with 7 bases lining up with TRBD2. This CDR3 has 14 residues. V trimming: 2 bases; J trimming: 6 bases; junction bases outside the gene matches: 6. CDR1 is SGHNT and CDR2 is YYREEE in the germline V gene (reference sequence).

CDR3 residues: CASSLDGTATYEQYF. The CDR3 DNA reads TGCGCCAGCAGCTTGGACGGGACGGCTACCTACGAGCAGTACTTC. The chain combines TRBV5-1 with TRBJ2-7, with D perhaps matching TRBD1 or TRBD2 (5 bases each). The germline gives CDR1 SGHRS, CDR2 YFSETQ. The CDR3 is made up of 15 amino acids. Between the trimmed V and J ends, which lost 0 bases and 2 bases, there was a span of 12 bases.

V usage is TRBV11-1 and J usage is TRBJ2-3; 7 bases align to TRBD2. From germline, CDR1 is SGHAT and CDR2 FQDESV (reference sequence). The CDR3 contains 14 residues. V dropped 2 bases and J dropped 6; count of bases not matched to a gene: 5. CDR3 loop: CASSLNAGVDTQYF. The DNA for the CDR3 is TGTGCCAGCAGCTTAAATGCGGGAGTTGATACGCAGTATTTT.

This clone was seen only a few times. The rearrangement joins TRBV5-1 to TRBJ2-7, with D uncertain. Germline-derived CDR1 and CDR2 are SGHRS and YFSETQ. Trimming stripped 5 bases from V and 7 bases from J, with 22 bases between. CDR3 length: 15 amino acids. DNA of the CDR3: TGCGCCAGCAGTCGCGCCTCGTCGGCGGTTTCTGAGCAGTACTTC. It codes for CASSRASSAVSEQYF.

On this clone: Just one base apart from a much larger clone, this may be a read error. Other DNA sequences in the sample encode the same CDR3. This chain links TRBV9 with TRBJ2-1, with a possible D match to TRBD2 (5 bases). The CDR3 has 15 amino acids. Germline values: CDR1 SGDLS, CDR2 YYNGEE. CDR3 bases: TGTGCCAGCAGCGTAGAAGCGGATTCCTACAATGAACAGTTCTTC. It codes for CASSVEADSYNEQFF.

This clone occurred a few times. It is likely a read error: a sequence one base away is far more abundant. This sequence joins TRBV7-6 and TRBJ2-1; unclear D gene. Germline lookup yields CDR1 SGHVS and CDR2 FNYEAQ. V lost 5 bases and J lost 0, with 11 bases in between. The CDR3 has 15 amino acids. This CDR3 reads CASSQEPSSYNEQFF. The CDR3 coding sequence is TGTGCCAGCAGCCAAGAACCCAGCTCCTACAATGAGCAGTTCTTC.

J is TRBJ2-7 and V is TRBV11-2, with TRBD1 identical over 9 bases. The CDR3 loop spans 15 amino acids. V was pared by 2 bases and J by 0 bases, with 2 bases of the junction left unmatched. CDR1 and CDR2 from the germline V gene are SGHAT and FQNNGV. CDR3 in DNA: TGTGCCAGCAGCTTAAGGGGACAGGGCTCCTACGAGCAGTACTTC. Protein product: CASSLRGQGSYEQYF.